Following are 27 T cell receptor beta chains from one sample sequenced in a study of blood T cell repertoires in COVID-19. Produced via immunoSEQ multiplex PCR; TCRdb's table is partial and in-frame only. The sample includes 100,000 to 150,000 clones, approximately 90% of them seen just once. Sequenced input: peripheral blood. These receptors came from a man aged 55 to 69 with COVID-19, enrolled during active disease.

The chain couples TRBV12-5 to TRBJ2-2, with unresolved D. CDR1 is LGHNT and CDR2 is FRNRAP in the germline V gene. The CDR3 loop spans 14 amino acids. Trimming removed 0 bases at V and 4 bases at J, with 6 bases between. The CDR3 here is CASGLVLRTGELFF. CDR3 nucleotides: TGTGCTAGTGGTTTGGTACTTCGCACCGGGGAGCTGTTTTTT.

As regards this clone: This CDR3 is also generated by other DNA sequences in the sample. This chain uses TRBV19 with TRBJ2-7; TRBD2 aligns across 7 bases. The CDR3 has 14 amino acids. V trimming: 3 bases; J trimming: 3 bases; junction bases outside the gene matches: 5. CDR1 and CDR2 from the germline V gene are LNHDA and SQIVND (reference sequence). DNA for the CDR3: TGTGCCAGTAGTATTGGGAGGGGTAACTACGAGCAGTACTTC. As protein: CASSIGRGNYEQYF.

The CDR3 DNA is TGTGCCAGCAGCCCCGGCGGGGGTAGGCACTTCTTC. It yields the protein CASSPGGGRHFF. The V call is TRBV5-6, the J call TRBJ2-1; 7 bases align to TRBD2. The CDR3 is 12 residues long. V shed 4 bases, J shed 16 bases, and the junction held 11 bases outside the gene matches. Germline V gives CDR1 SGHDT, CDR2 YYEEEE.

The V gene is TRBV29-1, the J gene TRBJ2-7; D is possibly TRBD1 (5 bases). Looked up from germline, CDR1 is SQVTM and CDR2 is ANQGSEA. The CDR3 is made up of 15 amino acids. V was clipped by 5 bases and J by 1 base, with 18 bases between them. Here the CDR3 DNA reads TGCAGCGTTCAGGGTGCGGCAGCGAATTCCTACGAGCAGTACTTC. Translating it yields CSVQGAAANSYEQYF.

This rearrangement joins TRBV7-8 to TRBJ1-5, with 8 bases lining up with TRBD1. The V gene's germline CDR1 is SGHVS and CDR2 FQNEAQ. Trimming cost V 1 base and J 0 bases; bases outside gene matches: 5. This CDR3 contains 17 residues. This CDR3 is CASSLEGTGISNQPQHF. The CDR3 DNA is TGTGCCAGCAGCTTAGAGGGGACAGGTATTAGCAATCAGCCCCAGCATTTT.

The V and J genes are TRBV5-4 and TRBJ2-7, with a tentative D call TRBD2 (5 bases). Germline CDR1 and CDR2: SGHNT and YYREEE (reference sequence). Trimming removed 5 bases at V and 0 bases at J, with 12 bases between. There are 14 residues in the CDR3. CDR3 sequence: CASSHGDSSYEQYF. The CDR3 DNA reads as TGTGCCAGCAGTCACGGGGATAGCTCCTACGAGCAGTACTTC.

The chain employs TRBV9 and TRBJ2-2; no definite D call. V dropped 3 bases and J dropped 9 bases, with 12 bases sitting between them. The CDR3 spans 13 residues. Germline values: CDR1 SGDLS, CDR2 YYNGEE. CDR3 sequence (DNA): TGTGCCAGCAGCGCTCCGCTGGCTCGGGAGCTGTTTTTT. Residues: CASSAPLARELFF.

The chain recombines TRBV12-3 or TRBV12-4 with TRBJ1-2, with 7 bases lining up with TRBD1. The CDR3 totals 13 residues. J gave up 4 bases and V 5 bases, and 4 bases lay outside the gene matches. For the CDR3, the DNA is TGTGCCAGCAGTCGACAGGGACGCTATGGCTACACCTTC. This encodes CASSRQGRYGYTF.

In this sample, this clone turned up a few times. J is TRBJ2-7 and V is TRBV10-1; D possibly corresponds to TRBD2 (5 bases). Between the trimmed V and J ends, which lost 0 bases and 5 bases, there was a span of 14 bases. The CDR3 loop spans 15 amino acids. Per the germline V gene, CDR1 is WNHNN and CDR2 is SYGVQD (reference sequence). CDR3 DNA sequence: TGCGCCAGCAGTGAGTCTGCCGGAGTTAGCGACGAGCAGTACTTC. Translating gives CASSESAGVSDEQYF.

The chain recombines TRBV24-1 with TRBJ2-1; TRBD1 is a possible D gene (6 bases). The CDR3 consists of 15 residues. V was cut by 4 bases and J by 5 bases, with 14 bases left in between. Germline V gene sequence: CDR1 KGHDR, CDR2 SFDVKD. The CDR3 region is CATSDPTQGHNEQFF. Here the CDR3 DNA reads TGTGCCACCAGTGACCCCACACAGGGCCACAATGAGCAGTTCTTC.

The chain couples TRBV7-2 to TRBJ1-3, with TRBD1 as a possible D gene (6 bases). V lost 1 base and J lost 4, with 17 bases in between. The CDR3 has 17 residues. The germline CDR1 and CDR2 sequences are SGHTA and FQGNSA. DNA for the CDR3: TGTGCCAGCAGCTTAGAGTCCGCAGGGGTTAAGGGAAACACCATATATTTT. Protein: CASSLESAGVKGNTIYF.

The V and J genes are TRBV27 and TRBJ1-2; D is unclear. CDR1 is MNHEY, CDR2 SMNVEV, per germline (reference sequence). The V end lost 5 bases, the J end lost 6 bases, and 10 bases lay between the germline ends. The CDR3 has 12 amino acids. DNA for the CDR3: TGTGCCAGCAGTAGTGTCGAGGATGGCTACACCTTC. It codes for CASSSVEDGYTF.

V is TRBV27 and J is TRBJ1-4; 8 nucleotides match TRBD1. Germline CDR1 is MNHEY and CDR2 is SMNVEV (reference sequence). The CDR3 spans 16 residues. V trimming: 6 bases; J trimming: 5 bases; junction bases outside the gene matches: 11. The CDR3 loop is CASRPSGQGSNEKLFF. The DNA of the CDR3 is TGTGCCAGCAGACCCTCTGGACAGGGCTCGAATGAAAAACTGTTTTTT.

The chain carries TRBV3-1 (or the pseudogene TRBV3-2) and TRBJ1-1; no firm D call. Trimming stripped 0 bases from V and 5 bases from J, with 7 bases between. CDR1 is LGHDT and CDR2 is YNNKEL in the germline V gene (reference sequence). The CDR3 runs 13 residues. The CDR3 DNA reads TGTGCCAGCAGCCAAGATCTAGGTACTGAAGCTTTCTTT. Its translation: CASSQDLGTEAFF.

This chain uses TRBV15 with TRBJ2-3; TRBD2 agrees at 7 bases. This CDR3 is built from 15 residues. V lost 0 bases and J lost 3; bases outside the gene matches: 3. Looked up from germline, CDR1 is LNHNV and CDR2 is YYDKDF (reference sequence). This CDR3 reads CATSRDLGGTDTQYF. The DNA of the CDR3 is TGTGCCACCAGCAGAGATCTGGGAGGGACAGATACGCAGTATTTT. Filled out from reference TRBV15 and TRBJ2-3, the complete variable domain reads DAMVIQNPRYQVTQFGKPVTLSCSQTLNHNVMYWYQQKSSQAPKLLFHYYDKDFNNEADTPDNFQSRRPNTSFCFLDIRSPGLGDTAMYLCATSRDLGGTDTQYFGPGTRLTVL.

The V call is TRBV18, the J call TRBJ1-2; D gene unclear. Trimming removed 2 bases from V and 5 bases from J, with 12 bases in between. The CDR3 is 14 residues long. Germline V gene sequence: CDR1 KGHSH, CDR2 LQKENI. This CDR3 reads CASSPVGRDYGYTF. The CDR3 bases are TGTGCCAGCTCACCAGTAGGGCGGGATTATGGCTACACCTTC.

This sequence joins TRBV7-9 and TRBJ1-1, with a weak D call TRBD1 (5 bases). Trimming took 5 bases from V and 6 from J, leaving 7 bases between them. Per the germline V gene, CDR1 is SEHNR and CDR2 is FQNEAQ (reference sequence). The length of the CDR3 is 11 residues. CDR3 protein: CASSQQAEAFF. Written as DNA, the CDR3 is TGTGCCAGCAGCCAACAGGCTGAAGCTTTCTTT. Drawing the rest from reference TRBV7-9 and TRBJ1-1, the complete variable domain is DTGVSQNPRHKITKRGQNVTFRCDPISEHNRLYWYRQTLGQGPEFLTYFQNEAQLEKSRLLSDRFSAERPKGSFSTLEIQRTEQGDSAMYLCASSQQAEAFFGQGTRLTVV.

The chain combines TRBV10-3 with TRBJ1-1; no firm D call. Trimming removed 2 bases from V and 0 bases from J, with 7 bases in between. Germline lookup yields CDR1 ENHRY and CDR2 SYGVKD. This CDR3 contains 14 residues. The CDR3 DNA reads TGTGCCATCAGTGAGACGACACTGAACACTGAAGCTTTCTTT. Its protein is CAISETTLNTEAFF.

DNA for the CDR3: TGTGCCGCTAGTGGGGGCGGCCACCAAGAGACCCAGTACTTC. Translating gives CAASGGGHQETQYF. This sequence joins TRBV19 and TRBJ2-5, with D tentatively TRBD1 (6 bases). This CDR3 comprises 14 residues. The germline V and J ends were trimmed by 11 bases and 0 bases, with 16 bases remaining between them. CDR1 and CDR2 (germline): LNHDA, SQIVND (reference sequence).

The CDR3 DNA is TGTGCCTGGACGGGGGACAGGGGAAACTATGGCTACACCTTC. As protein: CAWTGDRGNYGYTF. The rearrangement links TRBV30 to TRBJ1-2, with 10 bases that match TRBD1. The V and J ends lost 4 bases and 2 bases, in that order; junction bases with no gene match: 4. The CDR3 covers 14 residues. Germline CDR1 GTSNPN, CDR2 SVGIG (reference sequence).

The chain couples TRBV30 to TRBJ2-7, with D possibly being TRBD1 (6 bases). Trimming pared 3 bases from V and 1 base from J, leaving 16 bases between. The CDR3 is 15 residues long. Germline CDR1 reads GTSNPN; CDR2 reads SVGIG (reference sequence). DNA for the CDR3: TGTGCCTGGAGAGGCCTGACAGGCAAATCCTACGAGCAGTACTTC. Translation gives CAWRGLTGKSYEQYF.

V usage is TRBV5-1 and J usage is TRBJ1-1; 7 bases match TRBD1. Germline values: CDR1 SGHRS, CDR2 YFSETQ. The CDR3 contains 15 residues. V dropped 0 bases and J dropped 0; count of bases not matched to a gene: 2. CDR3 nucleotide sequence: TGCGCCAGCAGCTTGGACGACAGGGTGAACACTGAAGCTTTCTTT. This translates into CASSLDDRVNTEAFF.

The count of this clone is one. The J gene is TRBJ2-3, the V gene TRBV12-3 or TRBV12-4, with D perhaps TRBD1 (6 bases). The CDR3 spans 13 residues. V shed 7 bases and J shed 0 bases, with 8 bases lying between them. The CDR3 DNA is TGTGCCAGCACCAGGGGTAGCACAGATACGCAGTATTTT. Amino acid sequence: CASTRGSTDTQYF.

This chain joins TRBV11-3 and TRBJ1-1; 11 bases are a match to TRBD1. The length of the CDR3 is 15 residues. Unmatched junction bases numbered 6, after V lost 8 bases and J lost 1 base. CDR1 SGHNT and CDR2 YENEEA come from the germline V gene. Here the CDR3 DNA reads TGTGCCAGCTCCACCGGGACAGGGGGGAACACTGAAGCTTTCTTT. Translated, it gives CASSTGTGGNTEAFF.

This clone showed up just once. This chain joins TRBV30 and TRBJ1-3; possibly TRBD1 for D (6 bases). Germline CDR1 is GTSNPN and CDR2 is SVGIG (reference sequence). Trimming pared 6 bases from V and 1 base from J, leaving 13 bases between. The CDR3 covers 14 residues. The chain's CDR3 is CACLKRGSGNTIYF. In DNA, the CDR3 is TGTGCCTGCCTAAAAAGGGGGTCTGGAAACACCATATATTTT.

The chain uses TRBV11-2 and TRBJ2-3; weak D call: TRBD1 (6 bases). The V and J ends lost 0 bases and 0 bases respectively, with 10 bases between them. The CDR3 extends over 16 amino acids. Germline V lookup: CDR1 SGHAT, CDR2 FQNNGV. CDR3 coding DNA: TGTGCCAGCAGCTTAGAGTTAGGGGGAAGCACAGATACGCAGTATTTT. Translated: CASSLELGGSTDTQYF.

The chain uses TRBV7-3 and TRBJ2-1, with 10 bases aligning to TRBD2. This CDR3 is 15 amino acids long. Germline assignment: CDR1 SGHTA and CDR2 FQGTGA. V was pared by 3 bases and J by 5 bases, with 4 bases of the junction left unmatched. Written as DNA, the CDR3 is TGTGCCAGCAGCTTGGAACTAGCGGGGAACAATGAGCAGTTCTTC. Translated: CASSLELAGNNEQFF.